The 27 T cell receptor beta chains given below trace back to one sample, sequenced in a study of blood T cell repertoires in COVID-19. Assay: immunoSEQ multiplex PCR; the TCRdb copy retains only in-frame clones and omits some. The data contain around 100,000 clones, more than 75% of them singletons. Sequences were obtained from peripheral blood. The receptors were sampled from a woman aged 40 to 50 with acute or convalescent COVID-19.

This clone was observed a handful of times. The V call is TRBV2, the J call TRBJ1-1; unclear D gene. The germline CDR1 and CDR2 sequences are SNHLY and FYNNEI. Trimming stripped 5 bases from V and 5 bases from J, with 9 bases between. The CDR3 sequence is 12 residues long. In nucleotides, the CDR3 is TGTGCCAGCAGTCCCTTCGGGACTGAAGCTTTCTTT. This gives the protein CASSPFGTEAFF. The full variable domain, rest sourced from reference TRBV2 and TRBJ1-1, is EPEVTQTPSHQVTQMGQEVILRCVPISNHLYFYWYRQILGQKVEFLVSFYNNEISEKSEIFDDQFSVERPDGSNFTLKIRSTKLEDSAMYFCASSPFGTEAFFGQGTRLTVV.

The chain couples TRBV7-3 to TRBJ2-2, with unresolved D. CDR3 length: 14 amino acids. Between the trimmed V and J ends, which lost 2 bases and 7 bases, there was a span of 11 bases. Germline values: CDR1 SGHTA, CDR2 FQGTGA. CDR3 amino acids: CASSLRLFDGELFF. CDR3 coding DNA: TGTGCCAGCAGCTTACGTCTATTTGACGGGGAGCTGTTTTTT.

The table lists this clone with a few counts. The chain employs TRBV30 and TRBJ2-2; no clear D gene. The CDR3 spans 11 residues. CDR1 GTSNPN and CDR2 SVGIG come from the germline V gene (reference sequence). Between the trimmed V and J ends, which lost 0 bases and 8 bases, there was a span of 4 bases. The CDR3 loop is CAWSVLGELFF. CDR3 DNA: TGTGCCTGGAGTGTACTAGGGGAGCTGTTTTTT.

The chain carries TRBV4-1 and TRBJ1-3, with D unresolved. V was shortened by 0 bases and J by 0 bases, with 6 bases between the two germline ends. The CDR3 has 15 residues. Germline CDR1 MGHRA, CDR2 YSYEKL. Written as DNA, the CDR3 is TGCGCCAGCAGCCAAGACGGGGACTCTGGAAACACCATATATTTT. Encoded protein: CASSQDGDSGNTIYF.

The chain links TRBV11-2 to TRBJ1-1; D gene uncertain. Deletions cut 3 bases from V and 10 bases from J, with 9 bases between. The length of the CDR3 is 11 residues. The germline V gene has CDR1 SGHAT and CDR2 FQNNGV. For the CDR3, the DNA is TGTGCCAGCAGCTTTGGTGAGGTAGCTTTCTTT. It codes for CASSFGEVAFF.

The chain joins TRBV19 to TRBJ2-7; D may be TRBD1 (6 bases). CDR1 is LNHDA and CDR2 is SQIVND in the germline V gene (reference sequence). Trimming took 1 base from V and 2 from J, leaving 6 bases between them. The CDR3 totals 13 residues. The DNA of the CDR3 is TGTGCCAGTAGTATAGGGGACACCTACGAGCAGTACTTC. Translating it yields CASSIGDTYEQYF. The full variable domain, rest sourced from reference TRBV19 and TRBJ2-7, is DGGITQSPKYLFRKEGQNVTLSCEQNLNHDAMYWYRQDPGQGLRLIYYSQIVNDFQKGDIAEGYSVSREKKESFPLTVTSAQKNPTAFYLCASSIGDTYEQYFGPGTRLTVT.

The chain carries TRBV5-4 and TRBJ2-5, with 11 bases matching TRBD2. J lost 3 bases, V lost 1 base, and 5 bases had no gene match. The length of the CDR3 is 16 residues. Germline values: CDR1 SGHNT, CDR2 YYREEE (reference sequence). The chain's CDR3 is CASSLSVLAGEETQYF. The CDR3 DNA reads TGTGCCAGCAGCTTGTCGGTACTAGCGGGGGAAGAGACCCAGTACTTC.

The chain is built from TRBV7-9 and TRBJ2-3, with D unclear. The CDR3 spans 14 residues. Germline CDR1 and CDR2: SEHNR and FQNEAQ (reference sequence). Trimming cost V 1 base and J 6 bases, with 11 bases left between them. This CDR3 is CASSLGAGRDTQYF. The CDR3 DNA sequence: TGTGCCAGCAGCTTAGGCGCAGGCCGCGATACGCAGTATTTT. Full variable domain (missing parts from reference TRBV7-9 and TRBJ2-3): DTGVSQNPRHKITKRGQNVTFRCDPISEHNRLYWYRQTLGQGPEFLTYFQNEAQLEKSRLLSDRFSAERPKGSFSTLEIQRTEQGDSAMYLCASSLGAGRDTQYFGPGTRLTVL.

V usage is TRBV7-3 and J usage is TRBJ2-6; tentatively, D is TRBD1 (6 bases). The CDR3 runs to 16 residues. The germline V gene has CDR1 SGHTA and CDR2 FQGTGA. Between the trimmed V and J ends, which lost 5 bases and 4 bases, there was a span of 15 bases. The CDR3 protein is CASSLYRGKGANVLTF. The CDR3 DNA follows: TGTGCCAGCAGCCTTTATAGGGGGAAGGGGGCCAACGTCCTGACTTTC.

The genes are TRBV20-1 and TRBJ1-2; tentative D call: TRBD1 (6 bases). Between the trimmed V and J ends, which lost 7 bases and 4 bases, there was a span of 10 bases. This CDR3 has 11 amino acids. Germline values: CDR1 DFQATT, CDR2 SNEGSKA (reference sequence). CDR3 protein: CSGTGSYGYTF. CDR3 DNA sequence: TGCAGTGGCACAGGGTCCTATGGCTACACCTTC.

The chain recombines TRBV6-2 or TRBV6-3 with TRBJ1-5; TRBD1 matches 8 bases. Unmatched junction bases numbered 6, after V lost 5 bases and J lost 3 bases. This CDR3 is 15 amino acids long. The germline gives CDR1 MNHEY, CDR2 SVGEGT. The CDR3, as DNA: TGTGCCAGCAGTCCCGGACAGGGTCTCAATCAGCCCCAGCATTTT. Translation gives CASSPGQGLNQPQHF.

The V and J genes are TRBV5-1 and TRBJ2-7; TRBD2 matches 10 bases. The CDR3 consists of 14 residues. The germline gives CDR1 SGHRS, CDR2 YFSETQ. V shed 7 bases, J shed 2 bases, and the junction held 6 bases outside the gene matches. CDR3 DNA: TGCGCCAGCGCCGCGAGCGGGGGGGCCTACGAGCAGTACTTC. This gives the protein CASAASGGAYEQYF. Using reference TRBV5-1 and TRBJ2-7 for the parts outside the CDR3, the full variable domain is KAGVTQTPRYLIKTRGQQVTLSCSPISGHRSVSWYQQTPGQGLQFLFEYFSETQRNKGNFPGRFSGRQFSNSRSEMNVSTLELGDSALYLCASAASGGAYEQYFGPGTRLTVT.

This CDR3 reads CASSQDSGTTNEKLFF. The CDR3 DNA follows: TGCGCCAGCAGCCAAGATAGCGGGACAACTAATGAAAAACTGTTTTTT. This chain connects TRBV4-1 to TRBJ1-4, with unresolved D. CDR3 length equals 16 residues. Germline V gene data show CDR1 as MGHRA and CDR2 as YSYEKL. V gave up 0 bases and J gave up 0 bases, with 8 bases separating them.

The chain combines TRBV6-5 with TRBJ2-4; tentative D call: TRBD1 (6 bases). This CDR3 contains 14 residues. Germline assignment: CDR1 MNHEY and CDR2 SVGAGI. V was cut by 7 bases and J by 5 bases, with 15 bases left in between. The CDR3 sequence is CASTLAQGQNIQYF. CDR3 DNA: TGTGCCAGCACCCTTGCGCAGGGGCAAAACATTCAGTACTTC.

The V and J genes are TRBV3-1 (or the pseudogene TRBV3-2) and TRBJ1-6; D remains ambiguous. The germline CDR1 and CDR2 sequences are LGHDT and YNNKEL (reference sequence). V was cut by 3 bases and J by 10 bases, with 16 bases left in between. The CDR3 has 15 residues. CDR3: CASSQWRVLSSPLHF. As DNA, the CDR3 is TGTGCCAGCAGCCAGTGGAGGGTTTTGAGCTCACCCCTCCACTTT.

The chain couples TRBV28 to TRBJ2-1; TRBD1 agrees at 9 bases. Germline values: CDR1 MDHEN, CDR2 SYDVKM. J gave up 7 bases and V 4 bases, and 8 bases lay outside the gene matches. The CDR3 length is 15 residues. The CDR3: CASSSPGQGGNEQFF. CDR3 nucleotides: TGTGCCAGCAGTTCACCGGGACAGGGAGGAAATGAGCAGTTCTTC.

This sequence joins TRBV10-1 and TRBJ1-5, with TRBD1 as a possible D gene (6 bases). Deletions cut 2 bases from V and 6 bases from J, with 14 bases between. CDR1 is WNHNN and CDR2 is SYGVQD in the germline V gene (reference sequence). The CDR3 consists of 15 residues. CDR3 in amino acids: CASSEKQGLSQPQHF. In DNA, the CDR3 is TGCGCCAGCAGTGAGAAACAGGGTTTAAGTCAGCCCCAGCATTTT.

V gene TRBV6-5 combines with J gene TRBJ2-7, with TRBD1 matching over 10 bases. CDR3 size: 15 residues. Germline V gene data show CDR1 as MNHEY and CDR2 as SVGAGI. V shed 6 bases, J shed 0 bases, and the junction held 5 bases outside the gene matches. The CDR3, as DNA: TGTGCCAGCAGCCCGACAGGGGGCGCCTCCTACGAGCAGTACTTC. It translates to CASSPTGGASYEQYF.

In DNA, the CDR3 is TGTGCCAGTACACCAGGGACAGCATATGGCTACACCTTC. Translation gives CASTPGTAYGYTF. The genes are TRBV19 and TRBJ1-2, with TRBD1 matching 7 bases. Germline V gives CDR1 LNHDA, CDR2 SQIVND (reference sequence). The CDR3 sequence is 13 residues long. Germline trimming cut 7 bases from V and 5 bases from J; bases unmatched to any gene: 7.

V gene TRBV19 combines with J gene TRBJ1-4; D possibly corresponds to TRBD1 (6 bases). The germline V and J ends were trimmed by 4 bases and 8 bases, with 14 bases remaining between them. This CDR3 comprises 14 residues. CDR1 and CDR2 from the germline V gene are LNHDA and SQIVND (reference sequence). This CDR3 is CASSTGGQTEKLFF. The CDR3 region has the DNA TGTGCCAGTAGTACGGGGGGCCAAACGGAAAAACTGTTTTTT.

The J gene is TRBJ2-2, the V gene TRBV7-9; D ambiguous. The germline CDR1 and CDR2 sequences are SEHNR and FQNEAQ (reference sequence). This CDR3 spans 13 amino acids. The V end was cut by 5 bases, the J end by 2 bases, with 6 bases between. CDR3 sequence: CASSKQNTGELFF. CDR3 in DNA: TGTGCCAGCAGCAAACAAAACACCGGGGAGCTGTTTTTT.

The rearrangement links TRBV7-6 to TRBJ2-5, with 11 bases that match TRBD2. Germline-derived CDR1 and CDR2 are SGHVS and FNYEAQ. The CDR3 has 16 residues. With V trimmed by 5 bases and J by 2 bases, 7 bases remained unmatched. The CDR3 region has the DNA TGTGCCAGCAGCATAACTAGCGGGGGCCCTCAAGAGACCCAGTACTTC. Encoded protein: CASSITSGGPQETQYF. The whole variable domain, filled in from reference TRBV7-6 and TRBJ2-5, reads GAGVSQSPRYKVTKRGQDVALRCDPISGHVSLYWYRQALGQGPEFLTYFNYEAQQDKSGLPNDRFSAERPEGSISTLTIQRTEQRDSAMYRCASSITSGGPQETQYFGPGTRLLVL.

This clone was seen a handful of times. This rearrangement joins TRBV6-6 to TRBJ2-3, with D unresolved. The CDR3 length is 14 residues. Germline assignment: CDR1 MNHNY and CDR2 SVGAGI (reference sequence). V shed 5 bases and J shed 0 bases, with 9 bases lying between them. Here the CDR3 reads CASSRTTSTDTQYF. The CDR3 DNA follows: TGTGCCAGCAGTCGAACGACTAGCACAGATACGCAGTATTTT.

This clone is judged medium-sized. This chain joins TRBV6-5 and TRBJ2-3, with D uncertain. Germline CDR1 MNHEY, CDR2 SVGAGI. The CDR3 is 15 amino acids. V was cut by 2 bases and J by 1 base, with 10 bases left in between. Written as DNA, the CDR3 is TGTGCCAGCAGTTACGCACTAAAGCGCACAGATACGCAGTATTTT. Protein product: CASSYALKRTDTQYF.

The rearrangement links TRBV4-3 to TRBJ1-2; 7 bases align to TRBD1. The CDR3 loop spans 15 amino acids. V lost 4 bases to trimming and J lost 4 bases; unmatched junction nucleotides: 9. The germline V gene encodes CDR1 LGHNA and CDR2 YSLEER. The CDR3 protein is CASSLQTGLSYGYTF. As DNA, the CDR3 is TGCGCCAGCAGCCTTCAGACAGGGCTTAGCTATGGCTACACCTTC.

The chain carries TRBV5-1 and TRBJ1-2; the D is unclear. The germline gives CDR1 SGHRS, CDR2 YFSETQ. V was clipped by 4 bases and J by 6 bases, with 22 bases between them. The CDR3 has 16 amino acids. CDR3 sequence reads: CASSPRERGGIDGYTF. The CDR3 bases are TGCGCCAGCAGCCCCCGGGAGCGGGGAGGCATCGATGGCTACACCTTC.

The CDR3 bases are TGTGCCAGCAGTTCCGGGACAGGGGGCTCTGGGGCCAACGTCCTGACTTTC. Translation gives CASSSGTGGSGANVLTF. The V gene is TRBV14, the J gene TRBJ2-6; 11 bases line up with TRBD1. The V segment lost 6 bases and the J segment 0 bases; nucleotides outside the gene matches: 4. Germline-derived CDR1 and CDR2 are SGHDN and FVKESK. This CDR3 is built from 17 residues.